The clone carrying this T cell receptor (beta chain) was picked up a small number of times. Its target is not known. The data originate from a study of T-cell reconstitution after alpha-beta-depleted transplantation in children. Points from the study as a whole: T-cell numbers and diversity, one year after transplant, stemmed largely from T cells that were newly produced. Alpha-beta T cells present about two months after transplant were reported to originate from several hundred expanded graft clones.

TCRbeta library preparation incorporated unique molecular identifiers. TCRdb re-called the PCR reads through MiXCR, storing one row per CDR3 protein. Here the sample spans about 980,000 distinct CDR3 sequences, 25% to 30% being singletons. This TCR was sampled from a boy under two years old who had a stem cell transplant for SCID, so the T cells may come from the graft donor. This specimen was PBMCs, mostly from graft donor cells, taken 360 days after TCRalphabeta/CD19-depleted stem cell transplant.

DNA for the CDR3: TGCAGTGCTAAGCGGGGCGGGGCTTCGGCCAAAAACATTCAGTACTTC. Its translation: CSAKRGGASAKNIQYF. The genes are TRBV20-1 and TRBJ2-4; TRBD2 agrees at 7 bases. CDR3 size: 16 residues. CDR1 and CDR2 (germline): DFQATT, SNEGSKA (reference sequence). Trimming removed 4 bases from V and 1 base from J; junction bases left unmatched: 10.